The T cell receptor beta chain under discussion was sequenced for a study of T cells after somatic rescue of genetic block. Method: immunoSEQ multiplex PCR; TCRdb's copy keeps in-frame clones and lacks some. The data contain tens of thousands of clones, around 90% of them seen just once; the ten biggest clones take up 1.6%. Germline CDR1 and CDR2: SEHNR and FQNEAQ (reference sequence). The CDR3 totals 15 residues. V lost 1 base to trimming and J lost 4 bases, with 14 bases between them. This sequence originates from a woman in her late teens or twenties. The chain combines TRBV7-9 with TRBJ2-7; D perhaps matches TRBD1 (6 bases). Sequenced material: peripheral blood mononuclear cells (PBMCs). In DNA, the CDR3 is TGTGCCAGCAGCTTAGTTGTGGGGGCACAATACGAGCAGTACTTC. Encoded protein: CASSLVVGAQYEQYF. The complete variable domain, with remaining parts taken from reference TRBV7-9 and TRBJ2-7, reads DTGVSQNPRHKITKRGQNVTFRCDPISEHNRLYWYRQTLGQGPEFLTYFQNEAQLEKSRLLSDRFSAERPKGSFSTLEIQRTEQGDSAMYLCASSLVVGAQYEQYFGPGTRLTVT.